A single sample gave rise to the 17 T cell receptor beta chains below, sequenced in a study of blood T cell repertoires in COVID-19. TCRdb's table, derived via immunoSEQ multiplex PCR, lists solely in-frame clones and lacks some. There are 250,000 or so clones in the sample; 86% occur only once, and about 3% lies in the top ten. Sequencing used peripheral blood. These receptors were taken from a woman in her 30s with active or convalescent COVID-19.

This clone was counted a single time. The chain couples TRBV7-9 to TRBJ2-7; maybe TRBD1 (6 bases). Germline CDR1 is SEHNR and CDR2 is FQNEAQ (reference sequence). With 7 bases removed from V and 2 bases from J, the gap between germline ends came to 12 bases. This CDR3 region has 13 residues. CDR3 coding DNA: TGTGCCAGCACCCGACAGGATACCTACGAGCAGTACTTC. It is translated as CASTRQDTYEQYF. The full variable domain, completed using reference TRBV7-9 and TRBJ2-7, is DTGVSQNPRHKITKRGQNVTFRCDPISEHNRLYWYRQTLGQGPEFLTYFQNEAQLEKSRLLSDRFSAERPKGSFSTLEIQRTEQGDSAMYLCASTRQDTYEQYFGPGTRLTVT.

In its sample, this clone was seen once. CDR3 coding DNA: TGCAGTGCCAGTCCATACGTCTCGGTCATTCCCTCACAGACCGCGCATGGCTACACCTTC. It yields the protein CSASPYVSVIPSQTAHGYTF. This rearrangement joins TRBV20-1 to TRBJ1-2, with unresolved D. CDR1 DFQATT and CDR2 SNEGSKA come from the germline V gene (reference sequence). The CDR3 sequence is 20 residues long. The V end was cut by 6 bases, the J end by 6 bases, with 38 bases between.

This sequence joins TRBV9 and TRBJ2-1; TRBD1 aligns across 8 bases. Germline CDR1 is SGDLS and CDR2 is YYNGEE. This CDR3 is built from 15 residues. The V and J ends lost 1 base and 7 bases, in that order; junction bases with no gene match: 7. CDR3 DNA: TGTGCCAGCAGCGTACGGACAGGGCAGACGAATGAGCAGTTCTTC. Its translation is CASSVRTGQTNEQFF.

The chain couples TRBV3-1 (or the pseudogene TRBV3-2) to TRBJ2-2; a weak D match, TRBD1 (5 bases). This CDR3 has 16 amino acids. V was clipped by 2 bases and J by 4 bases, with 14 bases between them. Germline CDR1 LGHDT, CDR2 YNNKEL (reference sequence). The CDR3 here is CASSQTLSQGTGELFF. CDR3 DNA sequence: TGTGCCAGCAGCCAAACCCTTTCCCAGGGCACCGGGGAGCTGTTTTTT.

In this sample, this clone turned up a few times. The rearrangement joins TRBV11-2 to TRBJ1-2; 7 bases align to TRBD1. The trim removed 1 base at V and 4 bases at J, leaving 6 bases unmatched. The germline CDR1 and CDR2 sequences are SGHAT and FQNNGV. The CDR3 has 15 amino acids. The CDR3 DNA reads as TGTGCCAGCAGCTTAGTACCAGGGGGTAGCTATGGCTACACCTTC. This encodes CASSLVPGGSYGYTF.

The V and J genes are TRBV6-2 or TRBV6-3 and TRBJ2-2; TRBD1 aligns across 7 bases. Germline V gene sequence: CDR1 MNHEY, CDR2 SVGEGT. This CDR3 contains 15 residues. The ends lost 2 bases at V and 5 bases at J; junction bases unmatched: 5. For the CDR3, the DNA is TGTGCCAGCAGTTACAGGGGGCGTCGGACCGGGGAGCTGTTTTTT. Protein sequence: CASSYRGRRTGELFF.

As to this clone: One end of the junction varies from germline; a read error may be responsible. V gene TRBV6-1 combines with J gene TRBJ2-4; 10 bases fit TRBD2. CDR3 length: 11 amino acids. CDR1 is MNHNS, CDR2 SASEGT, per germline. CDR3 nucleotide sequence: TGTGCCAGCAGTGCAGGTTGGGGACTAGCGTTC. Translated, it gives CASSAGWGLAF.

The V call is TRBV29-1, the J call TRBJ1-4; the D is unclear. Trimming pared 4 bases from V and 3 bases from J, leaving 12 bases between. The germline V gene has CDR1 SQVTM and CDR2 ANQGSEA. The CDR3 runs 14 residues. CDR3 residues: CSVGVGPSNEKLFF. CDR3 DNA sequence: TGCAGCGTTGGGGTGGGCCCATCTAATGAAAAACTGTTTTTT.

The V gene is TRBV6-6, the J gene TRBJ1-4; 7 bases agree with TRBD1. CDR3 length: 13 residues. Germline CDR1 is MNHNY and CDR2 is SVGAGI (reference sequence). V lost 6 bases to trimming and J lost 8 bases; unmatched junction nucleotides: 6. This CDR3 is CASRLGDSEKLFF. The CDR3 nucleotides are TGTGCCAGCAGATTGGGGGACAGCGAAAAACTGTTTTTT.

The chain joins TRBV4-3 to TRBJ2-1; the match to TRBD2 covers 10 bases. V shed 2 bases and J 9 bases; nucleotides not matched to a gene: 7. Germline loops: CDR1 LGHNA, CDR2 YSLEER. This CDR3 spans 15 amino acids. Here the CDR3 DNA reads TGCGCCAGCAGCCAAAAGCGGGGGGGCTGGCCTGAGCAGTTCTTC. Its translation: CASSQKRGGWPEQFF.

The J gene is TRBJ1-1, the V gene TRBV7-2, with D possibly being TRBD1 (6 bases). The germline V gene has CDR1 SGHTA and CDR2 FQGNSA. This CDR3 region has 15 residues. Between the trimmed V and J ends, which lost 3 bases and 1 base, there was a span of 12 bases. The CDR3 coding sequence is TGTGCCAGCAGCTTCGGGGGAGGGGGGAACACTGAAGCTTTCTTT. It is translated as CASSFGGGGNTEAFF.

This clone came up once. This sequence joins TRBV15 and TRBJ1-5, with TRBD1 identical over 10 bases. CDR3 length: 14 amino acids. After removal of 8 bases from V and 0 bases from J, the junction contained 1 base not matched to a gene. CDR1 is LNHNV and CDR2 is YYDKDF in the germline V gene (reference sequence). Written as DNA, the CDR3 is TGTGCCACCGACAGGGGGCTTAGCAATCAGCCCCAGCATTTT. It is translated as CATDRGLSNQPQHF.

V gene TRBV6-6 combines with J gene TRBJ1-1, with D perhaps TRBD1 (6 bases). The V gene's germline CDR1 is MNHNY and CDR2 SVGAGI (reference sequence). With 11 bases removed from V and 1 base from J, the gap between germline ends came to 11 bases. This CDR3 region has 12 residues. The CDR3 DNA is TGTGCCGCGGACAGCTCGAACACTGAAGCTTTCTTT. Translated: CAADSSNTEAFF.

The chain combines TRBV5-6 with TRBJ1-2; D possibly corresponds to TRBD1 (6 bases). Trimming pared 0 bases from V and 6 bases from J, leaving 9 bases between. Germline V gene data show CDR1 as SGHDT and CDR2 as YYEEEE. This CDR3 is built from 13 residues. CDR3 sequence reads: CASSLGPGDGYTF. DNA for the CDR3: TGTGCCAGCAGCTTGGGCCCAGGGGATGGCTACACCTTC.

The V gene is TRBV6-5, the J gene TRBJ2-5, with TRBD2 as a possible D gene (6 bases). V was cut by 5 bases and J by 4 bases, with 11 bases left in between. Germline values: CDR1 MNHEY, CDR2 SVGAGI. The CDR3 is 13 residues long. The CDR3 nucleotides are TGTGCCAGCAGTCGGACTATTAGAGAGACCCAGTACTTC. Protein: CASSRTIRETQYF.

The sample holds many counts of this clone. The chain joins TRBV7-2 to TRBJ1-5; D is perhaps TRBD1 (5 bases). Between the trimmed V and J ends, which lost 0 bases and 7 bases, there was a span of 7 bases. This CDR3 comprises 13 residues. Per germline, CDR1 SGHTA and CDR2 FQGNSA. DNA for the CDR3: TGTGCCAGCAGCTTAGCAAGGGGCCAGCCCCAGCATTTT. Translation: CASSLARGQPQHF.

This clone has more than one count but fewer than ten. The chain joins TRBV5-4 to TRBJ2-1, with 12 bases identical to TRBD2. This CDR3 has 16 residues. Germline V CDR1 and CDR2: SGHNT, YYREEE (reference sequence). J was trimmed by 5 bases and V by 5 bases; bases with no gene match: 8. CDR3 in DNA: TGTGCCAGCAGTTCCGGGACTAGCGGGCTAAACAATGAGCAGTTCTTC. Its protein is CASSSGTSGLNNEQFF. The entire variable domain, with the rest obtained from reference TRBV5-4 and TRBJ2-1, is as follows: ETGVTQSPTHLIKTRGQQVTLRCSSQSGHNTVSWYQQALGQGPQFIFQYYREEENGRGNFPPRFSGLQFPNYSSELNVNALELDDSALYLCASSSGTSGLNNEQFFGPGTRLTVL.